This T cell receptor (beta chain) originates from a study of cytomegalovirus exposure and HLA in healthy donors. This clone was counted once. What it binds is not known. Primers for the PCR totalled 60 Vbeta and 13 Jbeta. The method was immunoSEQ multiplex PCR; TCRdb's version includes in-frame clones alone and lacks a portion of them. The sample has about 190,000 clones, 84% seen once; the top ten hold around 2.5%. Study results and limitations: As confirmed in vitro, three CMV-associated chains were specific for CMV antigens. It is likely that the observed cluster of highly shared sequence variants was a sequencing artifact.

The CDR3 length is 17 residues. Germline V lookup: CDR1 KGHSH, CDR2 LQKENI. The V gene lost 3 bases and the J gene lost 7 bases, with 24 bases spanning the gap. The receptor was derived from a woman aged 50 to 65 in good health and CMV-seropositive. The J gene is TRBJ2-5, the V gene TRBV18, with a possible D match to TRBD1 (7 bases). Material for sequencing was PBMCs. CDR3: CASSPTTGTDLRGTQYF. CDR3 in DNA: TGTGCCAGCTCACCTACGACAGGGACTGACCTAAGAGGGACCCAGTACTTC.